These T cell receptor beta chains were read from a single sample in a study of cytomegalovirus exposure and HLA in healthy donors. Sequencing used immunoSEQ multiplex PCR; TCRdb keeps in-frame clones, though not all of them. The sample carries 220,000 or so clones, over 80% recorded once. The sequencing sample was made of PBMCs. The receptor set was obtained from a woman aged 18-30 years in good health and CMV-seronegative. The CDR3 runs from the conserved cysteine through the conserved F or W. The D gene is left open where the match is weak. A clone size is listed for some rows: how often the clone was seen (once, few, many), or a class if it is expanded.

V: TRBV4-1; size: -; J: TRBJ2-1; D: -; DNA: TGCGCCAGCAGCCAAGATCCCCCTCAGTCTAGCTCCTACAATGAGCAGTTCTTC; CDR3: CASSQDPPQSSSYNEQFF
V: TRBV5-6; size: -; J: TRBJ1-1; D: -; DNA: TGTGCCAGCAGCTATGGTGGCAGGATGAACACTGAAGCTTTCTTT; CDR3: CASSYGGRMNTEAFF
V: TRBV5-1; size: -; J: TRBJ2-3; D: -; DNA: TGCGCCAGCAGCTACTCCAATCCCACAGATACGCAGTATTTT; CDR3: CASSYSNPTDTQYF
V: TRBV27; size: -; J: TRBJ2-7; D: -; DNA: TGTGCCAGCAGTTTATACCCTAGCGGACAGTACGAGCAGTACTTC; CDR3: CASSLYPSGQYEQYF
V: TRBV28; size: once; J: TRBJ2-4; D: TRBD2; DNA: TGTGCCAGCACCTTAGCGGGACTAGCCAAAAACATTCAGTACTTC; CDR3: CASTLAGLAKNIQYF
V: TRBV10-3; size: -; J: TRBJ1-2; D: TRBD1; DNA: TGTGCCATCAGTGACGGGACAGGGGGTCCCTATGGCTACACCTTC; CDR3: CAISDGTGGPYGYTF
V: TRBV4-2; size: -; J: TRBJ2-1; D: -; DNA: TGTGCCAGCAGCCAAGACGTGGCCGCCAATGAGCAGTTCTTC; CDR3: CASSQDVAANEQFF
V: TRBV30; size: -; J: TRBJ2-7; D: -; DNA: TGTGCCTGGAGTGTACAGGGTTCCGAGCAGTACTTC; CDR3: CAWSVQGSEQYF
V: TRBV2; size: -; J: TRBJ2-7; D: -; DNA: TGTGCCAGCAGTCCACTCTCCTACGAGCAGTACTTC; CDR3: CASSPLSYEQYF
V: TRBV5-1; size: once; J: TRBJ1-2; D: -; DNA: TGCGCCAGCAGCTCCGAGGGGGTGAAAGAATATGGCTACACCTTC; CDR3: CASSSEGVKEYGYTF
V: TRBV11-2; size: -; J: TRBJ2-7; D: TRBD1; DNA: TGTGCCAGCAGTAGGAGGGACAGGGTCCACGAGCAGTACTTC; CDR3: CASSRRDRVHEQYF
V: TRBV27; size: once; J: TRBJ2-7; D: -; DNA: TGTGCCAGCAGTCCGGGACTTATCTACGAGCAGTACTTC; CDR3: CASSPGLIYEQYF
V: TRBV2; size: -; J: TRBJ2-7; D: -; DNA: TGTGCCAGCAGGGATCAGGGGCCCTCCTACGAGCAGTACTTC; CDR3: CASRDQGPSYEQYF
V: TRBV27; size: once; J: TRBJ2-7; D: -; DNA: TGTGCCAGCAGCCACCCATCTGGCAGGGGGGTATACGAGCAGTACTTC; CDR3: CASSHPSGRGVYEQYF
V: TRBV9; size: -; J: TRBJ2-2; D: TRBD1; DNA: TGTGCCAGCAGCGTAGTAGGGGCAGGGGGCGCGGGCACCGGGGAGCTGTTTTTT; CDR3: CASSVVGAGGAGTGELFF
V: TRBV28; size: -; J: TRBJ1-2; D: -; DNA: TGTGCCAGCAGTCTAAGACAGGAATATGGCTACACCTTC; CDR3: CASSLRQEYGYTF
V: TRBV19; size: -; J: TRBJ2-7; D: TRBD2; DNA: TGTGCCAGTAGTATCCAAGCGGGAGGGCCGAACGAGCAGTACTTC; CDR3: CASSIQAGGPNEQYF
V: TRBV4-1; size: -; J: TRBJ2-1; D: TRBD2; DNA: TGCGCCAGCAGCCAAGTGGGACTAGCGGGGAATGGCAATGAGCAGTTCTTC; CDR3: CASSQVGLAGNGNEQFF
V: TRBV21-1; size: -; J: TRBJ2-7; D: -; DNA: TGTGCCAGCAGCCGTATTCGAGGACAGGGAATCGGCGAGCAGTACTTC; CDR3: CASSRIRGQGIGEQYF
V: TRBV7-9; size: few; J: TRBJ1-4; D: TRBD1; DNA: TGTGCCAGCAGCCGGACAGGTCGCCCTGCCCTTTTT; CDR3: CASSRTGRPALF
V: TRBV5-5; size: once; J: TRBJ2-7; D: TRBD1; DNA: TGTGCCAGCAGCTTGGGAGACAGGGAAGGGCAGTACTTC; CDR3: CASSLGDREGQYF
V: TRBV27; size: -; J: TRBJ2-7; D: -; DNA: TGTGCCAGCACCCACTCCGGGTCAACCTACGAGCAGTACTTC; CDR3: CASTHSGSTYEQYF
V: TRBV7-9; size: -; J: TRBJ2-3; D: -; DNA: TGTGCCAGCAGCTTAATCGGGGACACAGATACGCAGTATTTT; CDR3: CASSLIGDTDTQYF
V: TRBV10-3; size: once; J: TRBJ1-5; D: -; DNA: TGTGCCATCAGTGACCCCCGGAGCGTTCAGCCCCAGCATTTT; CDR3: CAISDPRSVQPQHF
V: TRBV4-2; size: few; J: TRBJ2-7; D: -; DNA: TGTGCCAGCAGCCAAGGAGACAGCTACGAGCAGTACTTC; CDR3: CASSQGDSYEQYF
V: TRBV4-1; size: -; J: TRBJ1-1; D: -; DNA: TGCGCCAGCAGCCAATTAAGACAGTCGAACACTGAAGCTTTCTTT; CDR3: CASSQLRQSNTEAFF
V: TRBV7-7; size: -; J: TRBJ2-3; D: TRBD2; DNA: TGTGCCAGCAGCTTATCGGTACGAAGCGGGGAAGATACGCAGTATTTT; CDR3: CASSLSVRSGEDTQYF